This T cell receptor beta chain was sequenced for a study of shared clonotypes between healthy human individuals. Turning to the study itself: Every donor yielded three CD4 naive, three CD4 memory, two CD8 naive and one CD8 memory plate. Study findings and constraints: Naive CD4 clonotypes overlapped across a few donors at roughly 5.1%.

The table came from immunoSEQ multiplex PCR; TCRdb's copy has only in-frame clones and leaves some out. This table holds more than 2,000,000 clones, around nine tenths found once. Turning to this clone: The antigen is unknown.

CDR3 length: 13 amino acids. Germline-derived CDR1 and CDR2 are GTSNPN and SVGIG (reference sequence). Deletions cut 5 bases from V and 8 bases from J, with 16 bases between. Healthy HIV-negative adults with no recent acute infections or vaccinations were recruited as donors. The receptor's source is a man between 18 and 35 years old in good health. V usage is TRBV30 and J usage is TRBJ2-4; possible D gene TRBD1, 6 bases. Source material: naive CD4+ T cells sorted from blood. Stated subset: CD45RA+ positively selected. In DNA, the CDR3 is TGTGCCTGGGGACCTTTCAAGGGGGACATTCAGTACTTC. Its protein product is CAWGPFKGDIQYF.